The 30 T cell receptor beta chains presented below share a single source sample, sequenced in a study of blood T cell repertoires in COVID-19. Assay: immunoSEQ multiplex PCR; the TCRdb copy retains only in-frame clones and omits some. Among around 25,000 clones, 80% to 90% were seen once, and the ten largest hold 25%. Sequencing used peripheral blood. The receptors derive from a human donor with active COVID-19. The donor label of this sample is uncertain.

The chain has TRBV11-3 and TRBJ2-1, with D perhaps TRBD2 (5 bases). The germline V gene has CDR1 SGHNT and CDR2 YENEEA. The CDR3 is 13 residues long. Trimming shortened V by 0 bases and J by 8 bases, and 8 bases separated the two germline ends. The CDR3 here is CASSLDSGYEQFF. CDR3 coding DNA: TGTGCCAGCAGCTTAGATTCGGGGTATGAGCAGTTCTTC. The full variable domain, in which reference TRBV11-3 and TRBJ2-1 provide the parts outside the CDR3, is EAGVVQSPRYKIIEKKQPVAFWCNPISGHNTLYWYLQNLGQGPELLIRYENEEAVDDSQLPKDRFSAERLKGVDSTLKIQPAELGDSAVYLCASSLDSGYEQFFGPGTRLTVL.

This rearrangement joins TRBV19 to TRBJ2-2; 11 bases fit TRBD2. V was pared by 7 bases and J by 6 bases, with 10 bases of the junction left unmatched. CDR1 is LNHDA and CDR2 is SQIVND in the germline V gene (reference sequence). The CDR3 is 16 residues long. This chain's CDR3 is CASIRLAGQYPGELFF. In DNA form, the CDR3 reads TGTGCCAGTATTCGACTAGCGGGACAATACCCCGGGGAGCTGTTTTTT.

The table lists this clone with a few counts. The rearrangement links TRBV5-4 to TRBJ2-7; D is ambiguous. Germline V gives CDR1 SGHNT, CDR2 YYREEE (reference sequence). This CDR3 has 15 residues. V lost 5 bases and J lost 3, with 18 bases in between. CDR3 in DNA: TGTGCCAGCAGGAACCCGGAGAATGGTGGCTACGAGCAGTACTTC. Translation gives CASRNPENGGYEQYF.

This chain uses TRBV5-1 with TRBJ1-4; D not certain. Germline V gene lookup returns CDR1 SGHRS and CDR2 YFSETQ. Trimming removed 0 bases from V and 3 bases from J, with 12 bases in between. The CDR3 contains 16 residues. CDR3 nucleotide sequence: TGCGCCAGCAGCTTGGGGTCCGGCAGCGCTAATGAAAAACTGTTTTTT. Translation gives CASSLGSGSANEKLFF.

The V gene is TRBV7-2, the J gene TRBJ2-1, with D perhaps matching TRBD2 (5 bases). CDR1 SGHTA and CDR2 FQGNSA come from the germline V gene. Trimming took off 1 base at V and 0 bases at J, with 7 bases between the two ends. CDR3 size: 15 residues. The DNA of the CDR3 is TGTGCCAGCAGCTTAGTTAGCGACTCCTACAATGAGCAGTTCTTC. Amino acid sequence: CASSLVSDSYNEQFF.

The genes are TRBV6-6 and TRBJ2-7; 9 bases align to TRBD2. J lost 5 bases, V lost 7 bases, and 9 bases had no gene match. Germline V gene lookup returns CDR1 MNHNY and CDR2 SVGAGI (reference sequence). This CDR3 has 14 amino acids. The CDR3 bases are TGTGCCAGCACCAATAGCGGGAGTTCCCACGAGCAGTACTTC. Its protein product is CASTNSGSSHEQYF.

The chain couples TRBV7-3 to TRBJ1-2; D remains unclear. Germline assignment: CDR1 SGHTA and CDR2 FQGTGA. This CDR3 has 15 residues. Trimming stripped 0 bases from V and 5 bases from J, with 13 bases between. The CDR3, as DNA: TGTGCCAGCAGCTTAACCCCCGGGGATGAATATGGCTACACCTTC. Protein product: CASSLTPGDEYGYTF. Drawing the rest from reference TRBV7-3 and TRBJ1-2, the complete variable domain is GAGVSQTPSNKVTEKGKYVELRCDPISGHTALYWYRQSLGQGPEFLIYFQGTGAADDSGLPNDRFFAVRPEGSVSTLKIQRTERGDSAVYLCASSLTPGDEYGYTFGSGTRLTVV.

The rearrangement uses TRBV5-4 and TRBJ1-1; 9 positions agree with TRBD1. This CDR3 is built from 15 residues. Trimming at V came to 1 base and at J to 2 bases, leaving 3 bases not matched to a gene. Germline lookup yields CDR1 SGHNT and CDR2 YYREEE (reference sequence). The CDR3 bases are TGTGCCAGCAGCTTGACAGGGGGCGGCAACACTGAAGCTTTCTTT. Protein sequence: CASSLTGGGNTEAFF. Using reference TRBV5-4 and TRBJ1-1 for the parts outside the CDR3, the full variable domain is ETGVTQSPTHLIKTRGQQVTLRCSSQSGHNTVSWYQQALGQGPQFIFQYYREEENGRGNFPPRFSGLQFPNYSSELNVNALELDDSALYLCASSLTGGGNTEAFFGQGTRLTVV.

The gene calls are TRBV7-6 and TRBJ1-1; 7 nucleotides align to TRBD1. J was trimmed by 7 bases and V by 5 bases; bases with no gene match: 4. From germline, CDR1 is SGHVS and CDR2 FNYEAQ. The CDR3 totals 12 residues. CDR3 sequence reads: CASSDRDSEAFF. CDR3 bases: TGTGCCAGCAGCGACCGGGACAGTGAAGCTTTCTTT.

The CDR3 bases are TGTGCCAGCAGCGATCTCCGGGACAGTCCCAACGAGCAGTACTTC. This translates into CASSDLRDSPNEQYF. The chain uses TRBV5-6 and TRBJ2-7; 7 nucleotides align to TRBD1. Germline CDR1 SGHDT, CDR2 YYEEEE. Unmatched junction bases numbered 12, after V lost 4 bases and J lost 5 bases. This CDR3 contains 15 residues.

The J gene is TRBJ2-3, the V gene TRBV10-3; 8 nucleotides line up with TRBD1. Germline CDR1 reads ENHRY; CDR2 reads SYGVKD. This CDR3 comprises 13 residues. V was clipped by 7 bases and J by 3 bases; unmatched bases: 3. The CDR3 coding sequence is TGTGCCATCAACGGACAGGGTACAGATACGCAGTATTTT. Translating it yields CAINGQGTDTQYF.

This clone appeared once. The chain couples TRBV18 to TRBJ2-1, with 9 bases that match TRBD2. Germline CDR1 reads KGHSH; CDR2 reads LQKENI. The CDR3 sequence is 15 residues long. Trimming removed 4 bases from V and 1 base from J; junction bases left unmatched: 2. CDR3: CASSQTSGSYNEQFF. In nucleotides, the CDR3 is TGTGCCAGCTCACAGACTAGCGGATCCTACAATGAGCAGTTCTTC.

This chain connects TRBV12-1 to TRBJ2-5; whether TRBD1, the table's D call, matches the DNA was not checked. TRBV12-1 is given as a pseudogene. The CDR3 contains 18 residues. The CDR3 reads CASSFKIVVQGREETQYF. In nucleotides, the CDR3 is TGTGCCAGCAGCTTTAAAATCGTAGTGCAGGGGAGAGAAGAGACCCAGTACTTC.

The V call is TRBV28, the J call TRBJ1-5, with 8 positions matching TRBD1. This CDR3 is 17 amino acids long. The ends lost 5 bases at V and 4 bases at J; junction bases unmatched: 13. Germline CDR1 MDHEN, CDR2 SYDVKM. This CDR3 reads CASSPPGQAFLNQPQHF. In DNA, the CDR3 is TGTGCCAGCAGTCCTCCGGGACAGGCGTTTCTGAATCAGCCCCAGCATTTT. The whole variable domain, remainder taken from reference TRBV28 and TRBJ1-5, is DVKVTQSSRYLVKRTGEKVFLECVQDMDHENMFWYRQDPGLGLRLIYFSYDVKMKEKGDIPEGYSVSREKKERFSLILESASTNQTSMYLCASSPPGQAFLNQPQHFGDGTRLSIL.

The rearrangement joins TRBV2 to TRBJ2-7, with 8 positions matching TRBD2. Germline V gives CDR1 SNHLY, CDR2 FYNNEI. The V and J ends lost 6 bases and 2 bases, in that order; junction bases with no gene match: 6. This CDR3 spans 14 amino acids. The chain's CDR3 is CASRPGLGPYEQYF. CDR3 bases: TGTGCCAGCAGGCCGGGACTAGGTCCCTACGAGCAGTACTTC.

The chain has TRBV28 and TRBJ2-7; TRBD1 is a possible D gene (5 bases). This CDR3 comprises 14 residues. CDR1 and CDR2 from the germline V gene are MDHEN and SYDVKM. Trimming removed 6 bases at V and 5 bases at J, with 17 bases between. The DNA for the CDR3 is TGTGCCAGCAGCCACCCCAGGGCCCCCCACGAGCAGTACTTC. Protein product: CASSHPRAPHEQYF. The whole variable domain, remainder taken from reference TRBV28 and TRBJ2-7, is DVKVTQSSRYLVKRTGEKVFLECVQDMDHENMFWYRQDPGLGLRLIYFSYDVKMKEKGDIPEGYSVSREKKERFSLILESASTNQTSMYLCASSHPRAPHEQYFGPGTRLTVT.

CDR3 nucleotide sequence: TGTGCCAGCAGTGATCTTGGGGCAGGCCTCTACAATGAGCAGTTCTTC. Its protein is CASSDLGAGLYNEQFF. V and J are TRBV25-1 and TRBJ2-1; maybe TRBD1 (5 bases). Trimming took 3 bases from V and 3 from J, leaving 15 bases between them. CDR3 length: 16 residues. CDR1 is MGHDK and CDR2 is SYGVNS in the germline V gene.

This chain uses TRBV9 with TRBJ2-3; D is ambiguous. Germline V gives CDR1 SGDLS, CDR2 YYNGEE. V lost 0 bases, J lost 0 bases, and 5 bases lay in between. This CDR3 contains 14 residues. CDR3 nucleotide sequence: TGTGCCAGCAGCGTAGGTCAGAGCACAGATACGCAGTATTTT. Encoded protein: CASSVGQSTDTQYF.

The CDR3 DNA reads as TGTGCCAGCACCCAGACAGGTTCTAACTATGGCTACACCTTC. Translation: CASTQTGSNYGYTF. The chain carries TRBV6-5 and TRBJ1-2; D is possibly TRBD1 (6 bases). This CDR3 comprises 14 residues. The V end was cut by 7 bases, the J end by 0 bases, with 12 bases between. Per germline, CDR1 MNHEY and CDR2 SVGAGI.

The chain uses TRBV27 and TRBJ1-6, with TRBD1 identical over 10 bases. From germline, CDR1 is MNHEY and CDR2 SMNVEV (reference sequence). This CDR3 has 15 amino acids. The V segment lost 5 bases and the J segment 6 bases; nucleotides outside the gene matches: 4. The CDR3 is CASSRQGAPNSPLHF. The CDR3 DNA reads TGTGCCAGCAGTCGACAGGGGGCGCCTAATTCACCCCTCCACTTT.

This chain links TRBV6-2 or TRBV6-3 with TRBJ1-1, with TRBD1 as a possible D gene (6 bases). In germline, CDR1 is MNHEY, CDR2 SVGEGT. V lost 5 bases and J 1 base, leaving 14 bases between the germline ends. The CDR3 loop spans 15 amino acids. Here the CDR3 reads CASSDPGASNTEAFF. The CDR3, as DNA: TGTGCCAGCAGTGACCCAGGGGCCTCGAACACTGAAGCTTTCTTT.

Only a few counts were recorded for this clone. This chain uses TRBV7-2 with TRBJ2-5, with D perhaps matching TRBD2 (5 bases). Germline CDR1 and CDR2: SGHTA and FQGNSA. This CDR3 is 16 amino acids long. V lost 1 base, J lost 0 bases, and 12 bases lay in between. CDR3 region: CASSLGILGNQETQYF. CDR3 nucleotide sequence: TGTGCCAGCAGCTTAGGTATACTAGGGAACCAAGAGACCCAGTACTTC.

The genes are TRBV20-1 and TRBJ2-1, with D uncertain. CDR1 and CDR2 (germline): DFQATT, SNEGSKA (reference sequence). Trimming left V 6 bases short and J 9 bases short, with 12 bases between. CDR3 length: 11 residues. DNA for the CDR3: TGCAGTGCCCCCCGAGCACGTGAGCAGTTCTTC. Translation gives CSAPRAREQFF.

This chain connects TRBV21-1 to TRBJ2-7; TRBD2, as called in the table, went unchecked against the DNA. TRBV21-1 is an annotated pseudogene. This CDR3 has 18 residues. CDR3 protein: CASSKLPLGGPRDKEQYF. Here the CDR3 DNA reads TGTGCCAGCAGCAAACTGCCCCTCGGAGGGCCACGGGATAAGGAGCAGTACTTC.

The DNA of the CDR3 is TGTGCCAGCAGCCAAGATGGACTAGCGGGAGCGGGAGAGACCCAGTACTTC. Translated, it gives CASSQDGLAGAGETQYF. This chain connects TRBV3-1 (or the pseudogene TRBV3-2) to TRBJ2-5; TRBD2 agrees at 13 bases. The CDR3 contains 17 residues. Trimming took 0 bases from V and 4 from J; bases not matched to a gene: 5. CDR1 and CDR2 from the germline V gene are LGHDT and YNNKEL (reference sequence).

This chain joins TRBV14 and TRBJ1-3; TRBD1 agrees at 7 bases. J was trimmed by 7 bases and V by 0 bases; bases with no gene match: 6. The germline V gene has CDR1 SGHDN and CDR2 FVKESK. CDR3 length: 15 amino acids. The CDR3 loop is CASSQEGGTDNTIYF. The CDR3 DNA reads TGTGCCAGCAGCCAAGAAGGAGGGACAGATAACACCATATATTTT.

V and J are TRBV11-2 and TRBJ2-7; D possibly corresponds to TRBD2 (5 bases). Germline CDR1 SGHAT, CDR2 FQNNGV. The CDR3 covers 12 residues. V was pared by 3 bases and J by 5 bases, with 8 bases between. The DNA for the CDR3 is TGTGCCAGCAGCTTCCTGCGGGACGAGCAGTACTTC. Its translation: CASSFLRDEQYF.

This chain links TRBV11-3 with TRBJ1-1, with 9 bases identical to TRBD1. The CDR3 is made up of 15 amino acids. The junction had 10 bases not matched to a gene; V was cut back by 4 bases and J by 7 bases. Germline CDR1 reads SGHNT; CDR2 reads YENEEA. The CDR3 region is CASSSDRGLLGEAFF. CDR3 coding DNA: TGTGCCAGCAGCTCGGACAGGGGACTTCTTGGTGAAGCTTTCTTT.

This clone appeared a single time. The rearrangement joins TRBV6-6 to TRBJ2-1; 12 bases agree with TRBD2. CDR3 length: 15 amino acids. The V segment lost 2 bases and the J segment 6 bases; nucleotides outside the gene matches: 2. Germline CDR1 is MNHNY and CDR2 is SVGAGI (reference sequence). CDR3 sequence (DNA): TGTGCCAGCAGTTACCCGACTAGCGGGAGCAATGAGCAGTTCTTC. Protein: CASSYPTSGSNEQFF.

This chain joins TRBV4-3 and TRBJ1-2; possible D gene TRBD1, 6 bases. CDR3 length: 15 amino acids. Trimming removed 0 bases at V and 4 bases at J, with 12 bases between. CDR1 LGHNA and CDR2 YSLEER come from the germline V gene. CDR3 sequence (DNA): TGCGCCAGCAGCCAAGAAACAGGGAGGGGCTATGGCTACACCTTC. As protein: CASSQETGRGYGYTF.